This TCR beta chain was identified in a study of graft-versus-host responses after intestinal transplantation. Study results and limitations: Subjects displaying graft-donor T cell macrochimerism possessed elevated graft-versus-host to host-versus-graft clonal ratios inside allografts.

Some clones are missing from TCRdb's copy, which holds only in-frame ones; the method was immunoSEQ multiplex PCR. The data contain 35,000 to 45,000 clones, 85% to 95% of them singletons. With 4 bases removed from V and 2 bases from J, the gap between germline ends came to 16 bases. This CDR3 is 16 amino acids long. Looked up from germline, CDR1 is MNHEY and CDR2 is SVGAGI. A remark on this clone: Its antigen remains unknown.

The chain employs TRBV6-5 and TRBJ2-3, with D possibly matching TRBD2 (6 bases). The receptor was isolated from a human patient who received an intestinal transplant, so some T cells may come from the graft donor. The material was PBMCs, obtained approximately 100 weeks after intestinal transplantation. The CDR3 protein is CASSSARRGSTDTQYF. As DNA, the CDR3 is TGTGCCAGCAGTTCGGCTCGGAGGGGATCCACAGATACGCAGTATTTT.